Each of the 15 T cell receptor beta chains below was sequenced from the same sample in a study of shared clonotypes between healthy human individuals (TCRdb year 2020). Library method: the immunoSEQ multiplex PCR assay. The table comes from immuneACCESS by way of TCRdb, which keeps in-frame sequences with V and J called. Part of the clones is missing from these tables; in studies checked, under half for an unresolved V gene and the rest for unknown reasons. The sample table lists hundreds of thousands of clones, 96% of them with a count of one. The ten largest account for less than 0.12% of the sample. CD8 naive samples were CD45RO-negative cells positively selected for CCR7, giving a CD45RA+CCR7+ population that excluded TemRA cells. The material sequenced was naive CD8+ T cells sorted from blood. Explained via the paper, the cell subset or site label denotes: CD45RA+CCR7+. Receptors were obtained from a woman aged 30 to 39 in good health.

The chain joins TRBV28 to TRBJ1-1; 7 nucleotides align to TRBD1. This CDR3 comprises 13 residues. V lost 2 bases, J lost 7 bases, and 4 bases stayed unmatched. In germline, CDR1 is MDHEN, CDR2 SYDVKM. The CDR3 region is CASSLADRVEAFF. DNA for the CDR3: TGTGCCAGCAGTTTAGCCGACAGGGTTGAAGCTTTCTTT.

The genes are TRBV11-3 and TRBJ2-2, with TRBD2 matching 10 bases. Trimming took 3 bases from V and 4 from J; bases not matched to a gene: 8. CDR1 is SGHNT and CDR2 is YENEEA in the germline V gene. The length of the CDR3 is 17 residues. As DNA, the CDR3 is TGTGCCAGCAGCTTGCGTGCGGCTAGCGGGGGCACCGGGGAGCTGTTTTTT. This translates into CASSLRAASGGTGELFF.

With respect to this clone: The sample has other DNA sequences that encode this CDR3 too. The chain's CDR3 is CASSSSSEQFF. CDR3 nucleotide sequence: TGTGCCAGCAGCTCGTCTAGTGAGCAGTTCTTC. This sequence joins TRBV5-4 and TRBJ2-1; D call uncertain. This CDR3 spans 11 amino acids. Germline CDR1 is SGHNT and CDR2 is YYREEE (reference sequence). V lost 3 bases and J 9 bases, leaving 7 bases between the germline ends.

About this clone: This CDR3 is also generated by other DNA sequences in the sample. The rearrangement uses TRBV28 and TRBJ2-7, with TRBD1 identical over 7 bases. The junction had 3 bases not matched to a gene; V was cut back by 3 bases and J by 1 base. The germline V gene encodes CDR1 MDHEN and CDR2 SYDVKM. This CDR3 contains 14 residues. The CDR3 loop reads CASSFPGGSYEQYF. DNA of the CDR3: TGTGCCAGCAGTTTCCCAGGGGGTTCCTACGAGCAGTACTTC.

The rearrangement joins TRBV13 to TRBJ2-1, with 13 bases aligning to TRBD2. The CDR3 runs 15 residues. CDR1 PRHDT and CDR2 FYEKMQ come from the germline V gene (reference sequence). The J segment lost 6 bases and the V segment lost 3 bases, leaving 2 bases of the junction unmatched. The CDR3 nucleotides read TGTGCCAGCAGCTTGGGGACTAGCGGGACCAATGAGCAGTTCTTC. Translation: CASSLGTSGTNEQFF. The whole variable domain, filled in from reference TRBV13 and TRBJ2-1, reads AAGVIQSPRHLIKEKRETATLKCYPIPRHDTVYWYQQGPGQDPQFLISFYEKMQSDKGSIPDRFSAQQFSDYHSELNMSSLELGDSALYFCASSLGTSGTNEQFFGPGTRLTVL.

This chain connects TRBV7-9 to TRBJ2-5; D is possibly TRBD1 (6 bases). V dropped 4 bases and J dropped 1 base, with 13 bases sitting between them. This CDR3 has 15 amino acids. Germline V gives CDR1 SEHNR, CDR2 FQNEAQ (reference sequence). The DNA of the CDR3 is TGTGCCAGCAGCTCCCGGGACACGCTCCAAGAGACCCAGTACTTC. Its protein is CASSSRDTLQETQYF.

V gene TRBV28 combines with J gene TRBJ2-7; D may correspond to TRBD1 or TRBD2 (5 bases each). Trimming pared 3 bases from V and 3 bases from J, leaving 12 bases between. The CDR3 is 14 residues long. Germline lookup yields CDR1 MDHEN and CDR2 SYDVKM. The CDR3 is CASSFGTALYEQYF. Written as DNA, the CDR3 is TGTGCCAGCAGTTTTGGGACGGCTCTCTACGAGCAGTACTTC.

This chain connects TRBV4-1 to TRBJ1-3, with D unclear. The V end was cut by 1 base, the J end by 0 bases, with 7 bases between. The CDR3 runs 15 residues. Germline V gene data show CDR1 as MGHRA and CDR2 as YSYEKL. In nucleotides, the CDR3 is TGCGCCAGCAGCCAAGTTGAGAACTCTGGAAACACCATATATTTT. Protein product: CASSQVENSGNTIYF.

V and J are TRBV2 and TRBJ1-2; tentatively, D is TRBD1 (5 bases). The CDR3 loop spans 14 amino acids. CDR1 and CDR2 (germline): SNHLY, FYNNEI. The V and J ends lost 2 bases and 6 bases respectively, with 13 bases between them. DNA for the CDR3: TGTGCCAGCAGTGAAAGGGTACGGGGGAATGGCTACACCTTC. Protein sequence: CASSERVRGNGYTF.

The chain combines TRBV23-1 with TRBJ1-6, with D possibly matching TRBD1 (6 bases). TRBV23-1 is filed as an ORF, its function uncertain. The V end lost 0 bases, the J end lost 6 bases, and 9 bases lay between the germline ends. This CDR3 comprises 15 residues. CDR3 residues: CASSQSGAGNSPLHF. In DNA, the CDR3 is TGCGCCAGCAGTCAATCGGGGGCTGGTAATTCACCCCTCCACTTT.

The chain couples TRBV5-4 to TRBJ2-2; 10 bases line up with TRBD2. The V and J ends lost 5 bases and 4 bases, in that order; junction bases with no gene match: 5. Germline CDR1 SGHNT, CDR2 YYREEE (reference sequence). The CDR3 sequence is 15 residues long. The chain's CDR3 is CASRSWTSGTGELFF. CDR3 coding DNA: TGTGCCAGCAGGTCGTGGACTAGCGGCACCGGGGAGCTGTTTTTT.

The chain has TRBV30 and TRBJ1-6; perhaps TRBD1 as D (5 bases). This CDR3 spans 14 amino acids. The germline CDR1 and CDR2 sequences are GTSNPN and SVGIG (reference sequence). V was shortened by 5 bases and J by 10 bases, with 18 bases between the two germline ends. The DNA for the CDR3 is TGTGCCTGGGAGCAGGTCGGGGCTGGCTCACCCCTCCACTTT. As protein: CAWEQVGAGSPLHF.

This chain connects TRBV5-4 to TRBJ2-7, with unresolved D. V shed 10 bases and J shed 1 base, with 15 bases lying between them. The V gene's germline CDR1 is SGHNT and CDR2 YYREEE (reference sequence). The CDR3 has 13 residues. DNA for the CDR3: TGTGCCCACCGAAGTATAGGTTCCTACGAGCAGTACTTC. It specifies CAHRSIGSYEQYF.

V gene TRBV5-1 combines with J gene TRBJ2-2; D perhaps matches TRBD1 (5 bases). The V end was cut by 4 bases, the J end by 5 bases, with 12 bases between. From germline, CDR1 is SGHRS and CDR2 YFSETQ. This CDR3 comprises 14 residues. The CDR3 region has the DNA TGCGCCAGCAGCAGTCAGTCAGGGACCGGGGAGCTGTTTTTT. It is translated as CASSSQSGTGELFF. Based on the CDR3 plus reference TRBV5-1 and TRBJ2-2, the full variable domain is KAGVTQTPRYLIKTRGQQVTLSCSPISGHRSVSWYQQTPGQGLQFLFEYFSETQRNKGNFPGRFSGRQFSNSRSEMNVSTLELGDSALYLCASSSQSGTGELFFGEGSRLTVL.

The chain links TRBV4-1 to TRBJ2-3; no clear D gene. Between the trimmed V and J ends, which lost 0 bases and 4 bases, there was a span of 8 bases. The germline CDR1 and CDR2 sequences are MGHRA and YSYEKL. This CDR3 region has 14 residues. CDR3 nucleotide sequence: TGCGCCAGCAGCCAAGATCTCCGTCCAGATACGCAGTATTTT. Protein: CASSQDLRPDTQYF.